The 23 T cell receptor beta chains given below trace back to one sample, sequenced in a study of T cell repertoires in cytomegalovirus infection. Using its own MiXCR run on the reads, TCRdb lists one record per CDR3 protein. The table records a few hundred thousand distinct CDR3 sequences, 40% of them present only once. The antigens for these receptors are not known. The sample consisted of cultured PBMCs, taken from culture after CMV antigen stimulation. These receptors came from a human donor in good health (CMV status not recorded). Some clones in this sample may be carry-over from other donors' samples.

This sequence joins TRBV7-6 and TRBJ2-1, with 10 nucleotides matching TRBD2. The CDR3 is 15 amino acids. The germline V gene encodes CDR1 SGHVS and CDR2 FNYEAQ. The V segment lost 3 bases and the J segment 7 bases; nucleotides outside the gene matches: 6. CDR3 sequence: CASSFRAGGENEQFF. In DNA form, the CDR3 reads TGTGCCAGCAGCTTCCGAGCGGGAGGGGAGAATGAGCAGTTCTTC.

This chain uses TRBV20-1 with TRBJ1-3; D not certain. Trimming took 3 bases from V and 4 from J, leaving 10 bases between them. CDR1 DFQATT and CDR2 SNEGSKA come from the germline V gene (reference sequence). The CDR3 extends over 13 amino acids. The CDR3 spells CSARFPAGNTIYF. The CDR3 DNA sequence: TGCAGTGCTAGGTTCCCAGCAGGAAACACCATATATTTT.

In its sample, this clonotype was seen many times. The V gene is TRBV7-2, the J gene TRBJ1-2; maybe TRBD1 (5 bases). CDR1 is SGHTA, CDR2 FQGNSA, per germline. V was pared by 1 base and J by 8 bases, with 20 bases between. The CDR3 contains 16 residues. The CDR3 coding sequence is TGTGCCAGCAGCTTAGTAGGAAGACGCAGGGTCGGCGGCTACACCTTC. Its translation is CASSLVGRRRVGGYTF.

This chain uses TRBV12-3 or TRBV12-4 with TRBJ2-1, with 13 nucleotides matching TRBD2. The CDR3 extends over 17 amino acids. V trimming: 6 bases; J trimming: 4 bases; junction bases outside the gene matches: 9. In nucleotides, the CDR3 is TGTGCCAGCAGACCCACTCCGGGACTAGCGGGGTACAATGAGCAGTTCTTC. It is translated as CASRPTPGLAGYNEQFF.

The chain combines TRBV11-3 with TRBJ1-1; TRBD1 aligns across 9 bases. V was clipped by 5 bases and J by 3 bases; unmatched bases: 7. CDR3 length: 15 amino acids. Germline V gene sequence: CDR1 SGHNT, CDR2 YENEEA. CDR3 coding DNA: TGTGCCAGCAGCCCCCGGGACAGGGAGGACACTGAAGCTTTCTTT. It yields the protein CASSPRDREDTEAFF. Combining the CDR3 with reference TRBV11-3 and TRBJ1-1 gives the whole variable domain EAGVVQSPRYKIIEKKQPVAFWCNPISGHNTLYWYLQNLGQGPELLIRYENEEAVDDSQLPKDRFSAERLKGVDSTLKIQPAELGDSAVYLCASSPRDREDTEAFFGQGTRLTVV.

The chain recombines TRBV7-2 with TRBJ2-4, with a tentative D call TRBD1 (5 bases). Germline CDR1 and CDR2: SGHTA and FQGNSA. CDR3 length: 13 amino acids. Trimming pared 1 base from V and 12 bases from J, leaving 13 bases between. CDR3 nucleotide sequence: TGTGCCAGCAGCTTAGTTTTTGACAGCGCTCAGTACTTC. Translated, it gives CASSLVFDSAQYF. The variable domain in full, completed from reference TRBV7-2 and TRBJ2-4, reads GAGVSQSPSNKVTEKGKDVELRCDPISGHTALYWYRQSLGQGLEFLIYFQGNSAPDKSGLPSDRFSAERTGGSVSTLTIQRTQQEDSAVYLCASSLVFDSAQYFGAGTRLSVL.

The chain has TRBV7-8 and TRBJ2-3; maybe TRBD2 (6 bases). In germline, CDR1 is SGHVS, CDR2 FQNEAQ. V was shortened by 1 base and J by 3 bases, with 14 bases between the two germline ends. CDR3 length: 16 residues. The CDR3 region is CASSLEGGVVTDTQYF. The CDR3 bases are TGTGCCAGCAGCTTAGAAGGCGGGGTGGTGACAGATACGCAGTATTTT.

The chain recombines TRBV7-2 with TRBJ1-5; no reliable D call. The length of the CDR3 is 15 residues. From germline, CDR1 is SGHTA and CDR2 FQGNSA. Trimming took 3 bases from V and 3 from J, leaving 12 bases between them. The CDR3 bases are TGTGCCAGCAGCTTCGGAGTACGTCTCAATCAGCCCCAGCATTTT. It codes for CASSFGVRLNQPQHF. Drawing the rest from reference TRBV7-2 and TRBJ1-5, the complete variable domain is GAGVSQSPSNKVTEKGKDVELRCDPISGHTALYWYRQSLGQGLEFLIYFQGNSAPDKSGLPSDRFSAERTGGSVSTLTIQRTQQEDSAVYLCASSFGVRLNQPQHFGDGTRLSIL.

This clonotype was observed a single time. The genes are TRBV19 and TRBJ2-7; no clear D gene. This CDR3 spans 15 amino acids. V dropped 4 bases and J dropped 4 bases, with 17 bases sitting between them. Germline-derived CDR1 and CDR2 are LNHDA and SQIVND (reference sequence). CDR3 DNA sequence: TGTGCCAGTAGTACCAGTCAAGGGAACGGGTACGAGCAGTACTTC. It is translated as CASSTSQGNGYEQYF.

Turning to this clonotype: A far more abundant clone sits one base away, making this likely a read error. The chain has TRBV6-8 and TRBJ2-2; D is undetermined. The V gene lost 7 bases and the J gene lost 1 base, with 4 bases spanning the gap. This CDR3 has 12 amino acids. Germline assignment: CDR1 MNHGY and CDR2 SAAAGT. CDR3 sequence (DNA): TGTGCCAGCAACCTGAACACCGGGGAGCTGTTTTTT. It translates to CASNLNTGELFF.

In its sample, this clonotype was seen a few times. J is TRBJ2-5 and V is TRBV6-5; 10 bases are shared with TRBD2. The germline V gene encodes CDR1 MNHEY and CDR2 SVGAGI. The CDR3 is 16 residues long. V dropped 6 bases and J dropped 2; count of bases not matched to a gene: 9. The CDR3 DNA reads as TGTGCCAGCAGCTCTCCCCTAGCGGGAGAGCAAGAGACCCAGTACTTC. Translating gives CASSSPLAGEQETQYF.

This clonotype was counted a few times. This chain links TRBV27 with TRBJ2-1, with 11 bases that match TRBD2. The CDR3 has 17 amino acids. J lost 2 bases, V lost 0 bases, and 3 bases had no gene match. Germline CDR1 reads MNHEY; CDR2 reads SMNVEV (reference sequence). CDR3 residues: CASSLSSGGAPYNEQFF. CDR3 DNA sequence: TGTGCCAGCAGTTTATCTAGCGGGGGGGCCCCCTACAATGAGCAGTTCTTC.

This clonotype appeared a few times. This chain joins TRBV19 and TRBJ2-1, with 8 bases lining up with TRBD1. The CDR3 contains 14 residues. V lost 4 bases to trimming and J lost 8 bases; unmatched junction nucleotides: 7. Per the germline V gene, CDR1 is LNHDA and CDR2 is SQIVND (reference sequence). This chain's CDR3 is CASSREDRGDEQFF. DNA of the CDR3: TGTGCCAGTAGTAGAGAAGACAGGGGCGATGAGCAGTTCTTC.

The V and J genes are TRBV20-1 and TRBJ1-6; TRBD1 agrees at 8 bases. The CDR3 sequence is 17 residues long. V lost 0 bases to trimming and J lost 11 bases; unmatched junction nucleotides: 15. In germline, CDR1 is DFQATT, CDR2 SNEGSKA (reference sequence). The CDR3 here is CSARDPPRGPPLAPLHF. CDR3 nucleotide sequence: TGCAGTGCTAGAGATCCTCCCAGGGGGCCCCCATTAGCACCCCTCCACTTT.

V usage is TRBV2 and J usage is TRBJ2-1; D gene ambiguous. The CDR3 is 15 residues long. CDR1 and CDR2 from the germline V gene are SNHLY and FYNNEI. V dropped 5 bases and J dropped 5 bases, with 16 bases sitting between them. CDR3 in amino acids: CASSSNPPLNNEQFF. CDR3 bases: TGTGCCAGCAGTTCCAACCCTCCCCTTAACAATGAGCAGTTCTTC.

This clonotype was seen more than once but under ten times. V and J are TRBV7-2 and TRBJ1-1; D not certain. V lost 3 bases to trimming and J lost 4 bases, with 9 bases between them. Germline CDR1 and CDR2: SGHTA and FQGNSA. This CDR3 region has 13 residues. The DNA of the CDR3 is TGTGCCAGCAGCTTGGCGGTTACCACTGAAGCTTTCTTT. Translation: CASSLAVTTEAFF.

This clonotype showed up just a few times. The chain carries TRBV6-1 and TRBJ1-2; D uncertain. Trimming removed 5 bases from V and 14 bases from J, with 30 bases in between. CDR1 is MNHNS, CDR2 SASEGT, per germline. This CDR3 contains 16 residues. CDR3 coding DNA: TGTGCCAGCAGTCCCGGAGATCAGGCGGTTCTTCGTCTTCGGACCTTC. Amino acid sequence: CASSPGDQAVLRLRTF.

The CDR3 bases are TGTGCCAGCAGCTTGGAAAGGGGCCACGAGCAGTACTTC. Protein product: CASSLERGHEQYF. V gene TRBV5-4 combines with J gene TRBJ2-7; the D gene is possibly TRBD1 (5 bases). The CDR3 spans 13 residues. V was shortened by 0 bases and J by 5 bases, with 9 bases between the two germline ends. Germline V gene sequence: CDR1 SGHNT, CDR2 YYREEE (reference sequence). The entire variable domain, with the rest obtained from reference TRBV5-4 and TRBJ2-7, is as follows: ETGVTQSPTHLIKTRGQQVTLRCSSQSGHNTVSWYQQALGQGPQFIFQYYREEENGRGNFPPRFSGLQFPNYSSELNVNALELDDSALYLCASSLERGHEQYFGPGTRLTVT.

There are a few counts of this clonotype. CDR3 coding DNA: TGTGCCAGCAGCACCCGGGGGGGGGCGGATGGCTACACCTTC. Protein: CASSTRGGADGYTF. J is TRBJ1-2 and V is TRBV7-2; D may be TRBD1 (6 bases). CDR1 is SGHTA and CDR2 is FQGNSA in the germline V gene. The CDR3 consists of 14 residues. The V gene lost 5 bases and the J gene lost 6 bases, with 16 bases spanning the gap.

The V and J genes are TRBV7-2 and TRBJ2-3, with D possibly being TRBD2 (5 bases). CDR1 and CDR2 (germline): SGHTA, FQGNSA. This CDR3 contains 14 residues. V dropped 3 bases and J dropped 6 bases, with 13 bases sitting between them. The CDR3 reads CASSFAAEVDTQYF. DNA of the CDR3: TGTGCCAGCAGCTTTGCAGCGGAGGTGGATACGCAGTATTTT.

This clonotype was seen only a few times. The chain recombines TRBV7-6 with TRBJ1-1; possibly TRBD1 for D (6 bases). The length of the CDR3 is 15 residues. Germline V CDR1 and CDR2: SGHVS, FNYEAQ. Trimming shortened V by 4 bases and J by 6 bases, and 18 bases separated the two germline ends. As DNA, the CDR3 is TGTGCCAGCAGCTCTACAGGGAGGGTAACAGCTGAAGCTTTCTTT. Translating gives CASSSTGRVTAEAFF.

CDR3 sequence reads: CASSLLATGTDTQYF. CDR3 coding DNA: TGTGCCAGCAGTTTACTGGCAACCGGAACAGATACGCAGTATTTT. The chain recombines TRBV28 with TRBJ2-3; D gene uncertain. The CDR3 is 15 amino acids. Germline V gene lookup returns CDR1 MDHEN and CDR2 SYDVKM. The V end lost 2 bases, the J end lost 3 bases, and 12 bases lay between the germline ends.

This chain connects TRBV7-2 to TRBJ2-5, with 7 bases aligning to TRBD1. The germline CDR1 and CDR2 sequences are SGHTA and FQGNSA. The CDR3 runs to 14 residues. J was trimmed by 5 bases and V by 7 bases; bases with no gene match: 10. CDR3 DNA: TGTGCCAGCAACAAAAGGACAGGAGTGGAGACCCAGTACTTC. Residues: CASNKRTGVETQYF.